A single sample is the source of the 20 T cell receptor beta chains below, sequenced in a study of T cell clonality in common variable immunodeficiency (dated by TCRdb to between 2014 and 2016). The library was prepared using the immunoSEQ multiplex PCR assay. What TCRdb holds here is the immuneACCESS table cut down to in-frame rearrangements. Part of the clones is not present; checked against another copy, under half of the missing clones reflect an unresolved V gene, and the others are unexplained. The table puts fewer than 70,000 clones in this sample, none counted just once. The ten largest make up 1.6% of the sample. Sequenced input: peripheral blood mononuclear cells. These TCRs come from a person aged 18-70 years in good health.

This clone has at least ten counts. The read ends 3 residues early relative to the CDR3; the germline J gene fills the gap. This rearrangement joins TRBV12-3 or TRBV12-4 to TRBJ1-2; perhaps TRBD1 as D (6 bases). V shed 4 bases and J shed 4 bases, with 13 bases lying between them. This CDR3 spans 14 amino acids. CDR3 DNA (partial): TGTGCCAGCAGTTCCTCCGGGACACTCTATGGC. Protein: CASSSSGTLYG. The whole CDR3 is CASSSSGTLYGYTF.

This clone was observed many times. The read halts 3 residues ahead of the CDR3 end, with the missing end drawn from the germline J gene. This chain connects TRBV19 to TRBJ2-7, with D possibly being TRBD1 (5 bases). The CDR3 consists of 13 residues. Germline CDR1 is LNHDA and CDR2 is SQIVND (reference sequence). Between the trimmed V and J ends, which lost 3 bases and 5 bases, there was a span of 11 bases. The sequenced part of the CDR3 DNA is TGTGCCAGTAGTATTACAGGACCGGACGAG. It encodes CASSITGPDE. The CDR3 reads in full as CASSITGPDEQYF.

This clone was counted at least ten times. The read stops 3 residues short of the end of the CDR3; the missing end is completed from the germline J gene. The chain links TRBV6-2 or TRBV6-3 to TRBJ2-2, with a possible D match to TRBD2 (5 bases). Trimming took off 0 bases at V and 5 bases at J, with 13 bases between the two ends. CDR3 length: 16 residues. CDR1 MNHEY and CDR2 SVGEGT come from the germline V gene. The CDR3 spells CASSYSSDLITGELFF. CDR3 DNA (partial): TGTGCCAGCAGTTACTCGTCGGACTTAATTACCGGGGAG.

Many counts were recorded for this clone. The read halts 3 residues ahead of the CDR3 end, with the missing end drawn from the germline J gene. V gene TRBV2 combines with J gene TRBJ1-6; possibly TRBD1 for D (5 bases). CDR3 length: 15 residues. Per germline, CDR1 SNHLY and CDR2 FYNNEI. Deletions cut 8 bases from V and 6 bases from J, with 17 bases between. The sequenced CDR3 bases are TGTGCCAGCGGGGGGATGGGTGTGCTTAATTCACCC. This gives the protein CASGGMGVLNSP. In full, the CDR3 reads CASGGMGVLNSPLHF.

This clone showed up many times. The CDR3 DNA, read in part, is TGTGCCAGTAGGAGCGGGAGGAGTTCAGAGACC. Its translation is CASRSGRSSET. The entire CDR3 protein reads CASRSGRSSETQYF. The chain has TRBV19 and TRBJ2-5, with TRBD2 matching 9 bases. The missing CDR3 end, 3 residues past where the read stops, is filled in from the germline J gene. The CDR3 consists of 14 residues. Germline V gene lookup returns CDR1 LNHDA and CDR2 SQIVND (reference sequence). J lost 4 bases, V lost 6 bases, and 6 bases had no gene match.

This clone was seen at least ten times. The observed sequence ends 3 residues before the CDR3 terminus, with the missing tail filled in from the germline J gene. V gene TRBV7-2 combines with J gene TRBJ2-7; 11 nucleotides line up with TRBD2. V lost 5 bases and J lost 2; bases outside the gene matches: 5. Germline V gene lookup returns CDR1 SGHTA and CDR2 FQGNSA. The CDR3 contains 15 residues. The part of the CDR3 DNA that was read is TGTGCCAGCAGCGCGACTAGCGGGGTAACCTACGAG. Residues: CASSATSGVTYE. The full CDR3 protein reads CASSATSGVTYEQYF.

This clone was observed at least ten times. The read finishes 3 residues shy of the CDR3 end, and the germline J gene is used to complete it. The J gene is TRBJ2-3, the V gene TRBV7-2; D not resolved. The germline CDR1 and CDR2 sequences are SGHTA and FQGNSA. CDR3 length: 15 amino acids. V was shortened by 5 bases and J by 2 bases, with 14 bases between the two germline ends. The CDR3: CASSARLRFTDTQYF. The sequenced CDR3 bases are TGTGCCAGCAGCGCACGGCTCAGGTTCACAGATACG.

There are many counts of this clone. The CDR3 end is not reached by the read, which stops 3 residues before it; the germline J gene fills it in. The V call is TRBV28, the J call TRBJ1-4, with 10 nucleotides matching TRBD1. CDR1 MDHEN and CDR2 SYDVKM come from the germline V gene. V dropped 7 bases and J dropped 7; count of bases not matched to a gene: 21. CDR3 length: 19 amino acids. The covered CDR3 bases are TGTGCCAGCAAACCCCCTTCCGGACAGGGGGTCTATCTTGGTGAAAAA. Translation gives CASKPPSGQGVYLGEK. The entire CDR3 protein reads CASKPPSGQGVYLGEKLFF.

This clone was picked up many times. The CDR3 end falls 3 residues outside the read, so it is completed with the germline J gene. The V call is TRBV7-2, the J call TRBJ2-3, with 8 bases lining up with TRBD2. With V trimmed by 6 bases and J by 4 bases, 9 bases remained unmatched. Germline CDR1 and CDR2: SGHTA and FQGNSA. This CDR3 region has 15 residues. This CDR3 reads CASRTSSGSSDTQYF. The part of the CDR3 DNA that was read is TGTGCCAGCAGGACAAGCAGCGGGAGTTCAGATACG. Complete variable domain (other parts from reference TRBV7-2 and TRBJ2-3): GAGVSQSPSNKVTEKGKDVELRCDPISGHTALYWYRQSLGQGLEFLIYFQGNSAPDKSGLPSDRFSAERTGGSVSTLTIQRTQQEDSAVYLCASRTSSGSSDTQYFGPGTRLTVL.

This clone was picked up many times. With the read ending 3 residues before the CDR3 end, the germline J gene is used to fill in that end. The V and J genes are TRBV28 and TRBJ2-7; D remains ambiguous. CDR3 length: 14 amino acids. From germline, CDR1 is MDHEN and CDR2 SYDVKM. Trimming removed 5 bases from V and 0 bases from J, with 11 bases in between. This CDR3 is CASSLRLNSYEQYF. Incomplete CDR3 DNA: TGTGCCAGCAGTCTCCGACTCAACTCCTACGAG.

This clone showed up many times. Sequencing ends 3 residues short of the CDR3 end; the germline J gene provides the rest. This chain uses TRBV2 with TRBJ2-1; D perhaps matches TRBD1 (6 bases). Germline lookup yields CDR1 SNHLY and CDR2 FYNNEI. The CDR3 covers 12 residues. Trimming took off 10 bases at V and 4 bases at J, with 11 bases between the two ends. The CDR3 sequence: CANQQGYNEQFF. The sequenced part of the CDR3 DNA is TGTGCCAACCAGCAGGGGTACAATGAG.

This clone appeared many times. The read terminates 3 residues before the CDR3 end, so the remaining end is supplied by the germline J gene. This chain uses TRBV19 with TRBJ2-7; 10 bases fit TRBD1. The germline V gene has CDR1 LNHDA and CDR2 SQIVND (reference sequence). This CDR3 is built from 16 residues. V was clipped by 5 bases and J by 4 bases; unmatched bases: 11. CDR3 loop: CASSPNRQGASYEQYF. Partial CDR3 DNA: TGTGCCAGTAGTCCTAATCGACAGGGGGCGAGTTACGAG.

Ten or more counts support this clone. CDR3 DNA, as far as it was read: TGTGCCAGCAGTGCGCGGAGGATCACTGAA. Translating it yields CASSARRITE. The whole CDR3 sequence reads CASSARRITEAFF. V is TRBV2 and J is TRBJ1-1; D unclear. Sequencing ends 3 residues short of the CDR3 end; the germline J gene provides the rest. V lost 4 bases, J lost 4 bases, and 10 bases lay in between. Germline CDR1 and CDR2: SNHLY and FYNNEI. This CDR3 comprises 13 residues.

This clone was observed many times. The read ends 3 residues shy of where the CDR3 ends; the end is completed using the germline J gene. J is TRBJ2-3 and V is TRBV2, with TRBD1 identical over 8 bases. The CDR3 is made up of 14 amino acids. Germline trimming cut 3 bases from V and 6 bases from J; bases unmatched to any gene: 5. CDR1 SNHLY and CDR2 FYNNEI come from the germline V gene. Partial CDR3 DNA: TGTGCCAGCAGTGACCAGGGGGCGGAGGATACG. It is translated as CASSDQGAEDT. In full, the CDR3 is CASSDQGAEDTQYF.

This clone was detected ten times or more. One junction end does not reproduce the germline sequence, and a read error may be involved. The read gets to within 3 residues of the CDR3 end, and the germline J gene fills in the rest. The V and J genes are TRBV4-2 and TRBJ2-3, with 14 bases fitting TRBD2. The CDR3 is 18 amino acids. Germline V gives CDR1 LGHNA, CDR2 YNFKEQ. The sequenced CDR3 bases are TGCGCCAGCAGCCCGGGACTAGCGGGAGCCTACGGGAGAGATACG. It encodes CASSPGLAGAYGRDT. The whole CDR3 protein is CASSPGLAGAYGRDTQYF.

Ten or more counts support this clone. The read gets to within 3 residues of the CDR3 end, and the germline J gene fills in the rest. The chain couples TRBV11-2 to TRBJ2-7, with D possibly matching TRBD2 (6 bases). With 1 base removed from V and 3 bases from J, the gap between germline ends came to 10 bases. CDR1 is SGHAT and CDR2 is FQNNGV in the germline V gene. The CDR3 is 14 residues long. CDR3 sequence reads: CASSLVGGLYEQYF. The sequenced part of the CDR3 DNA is TGTGCCAGCAGCTTAGTTGGGGGACTCTACGAG.

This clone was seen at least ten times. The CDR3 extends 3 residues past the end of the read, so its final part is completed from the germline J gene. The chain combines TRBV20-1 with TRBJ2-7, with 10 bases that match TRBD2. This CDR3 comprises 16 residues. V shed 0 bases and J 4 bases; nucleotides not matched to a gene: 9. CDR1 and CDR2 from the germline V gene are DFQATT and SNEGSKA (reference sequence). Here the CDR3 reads CSARDLRASGSYEQYF. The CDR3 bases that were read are TGCAGTGCTAGAGATCTTCGGGCTAGCGGGAGTTACGAG.

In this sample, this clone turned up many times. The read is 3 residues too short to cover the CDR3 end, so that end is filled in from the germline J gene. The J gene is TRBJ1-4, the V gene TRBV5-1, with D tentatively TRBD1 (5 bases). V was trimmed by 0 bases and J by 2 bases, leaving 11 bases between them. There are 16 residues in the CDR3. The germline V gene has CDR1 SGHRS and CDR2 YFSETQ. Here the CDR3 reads CASSLGPRVTNEKLFF. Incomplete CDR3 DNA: TGCGCCAGCAGCTTGGGACCCAGGGTGACTAATGAAAAA.

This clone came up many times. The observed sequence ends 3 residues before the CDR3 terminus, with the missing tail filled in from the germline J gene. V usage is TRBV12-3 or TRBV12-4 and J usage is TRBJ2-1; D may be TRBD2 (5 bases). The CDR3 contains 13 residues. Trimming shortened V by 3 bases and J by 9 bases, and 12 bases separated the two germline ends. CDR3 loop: CASSFQSGSEQFF. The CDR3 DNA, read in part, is TGTGCCAGCAGTTTTCAAAGCGGTAGTGAG.

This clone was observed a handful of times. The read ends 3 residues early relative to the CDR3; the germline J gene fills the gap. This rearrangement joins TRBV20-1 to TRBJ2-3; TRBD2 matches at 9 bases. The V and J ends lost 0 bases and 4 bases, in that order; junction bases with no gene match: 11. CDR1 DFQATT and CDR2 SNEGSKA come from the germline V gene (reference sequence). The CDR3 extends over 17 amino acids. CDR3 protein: CSARDGGAGGPSDTQYF. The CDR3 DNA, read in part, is TGCAGTGCTAGAGATGGGGGGGCGGGAGGGCCATCAGATACG.